The entry below describes one T cell receptor (beta chain). Antigen: not known. This table comes from immunoSEQ multiplex PCR, and its TCRdb copy is limited to in-frame clones, with some not included. The data hold roughly 270,000 clones, with roughly 90% observed a single time. This specimen comes from a study of cytomegalovirus exposure and HLA in healthy donors. Study context: Later analysis reported that the 110 or so validation repertoires shared the platform of the approximately 670 first-cohort repertoires.

Study-level points and caveats: Generally TCR sequences proved uncommon, though certain public TCRs appeared in numerous donors. Cytomegalovirus association was assigned to more than 150 TCR beta chains. In vitro, three CMV-associated chains proved specific for CMV antigens.

The V end was cut by 10 bases, the J end by 2 bases, with 15 bases between. The CDR3 is 13 residues long. Germline V CDR1 and CDR2: SNHLY, FYNNEI. The sequence was collected from a woman between 18 and 29 years old in good health and CMV-seronegative. The chain uses TRBV2 and TRBJ2-7; no reliable D call. The sample consisted of PBMCs. CDR3: CAIQSEPPYEQYF. Here the CDR3 DNA reads TGTGCCATCCAGTCGGAGCCACCCTACGAGCAGTACTTC.